These 7 T cell receptor beta chains originate from one sample sequenced in a study of early T cells in non-severe SARS-CoV-2 infection. TCRdb analysed the 5' RACE reads with MiXCR anew, one entry per CDR3 protein. The sample records over 60,000 distinct CDR3 sequences, around 14% being singletons. Sequencing input: whole blood. The receptors originated from an adult who was a healthcare worker with PCR-confirmed SARS-CoV-2 infection or an uninfected control (not recorded which).

This clonotype was picked up many times. The chain has TRBV11-2 and TRBJ2-3, with 7 bases that match TRBD2. The CDR3 runs 16 residues. The junction had 7 bases not matched to a gene; V was cut back by 3 bases and J by 1 base. The germline gives CDR1 SGHAT, CDR2 FQNNGV. In nucleotides, the CDR3 is TGTGCCAGCAGCTTGGGGAGCGGGGAGGGCACAGATACGCAGTATTTT. Translated: CASSLGSGEGTDTQYF.

The rearrangement links TRBV6-2 or TRBV6-3 to TRBJ1-5, with 9 bases fitting TRBD1. From germline, CDR1 is MNHEY and CDR2 SVGEGT. V was clipped by 2 bases and J by 7 bases; unmatched bases: 18. CDR3 length: 19 residues. In DNA, the CDR3 is TGTGCCAGCAGTTACCGCCCGGGACAGGGCGCGGGGCAATGGCAGCCCCAGCATTTT. Amino acids: CASSYRPGQGAGQWQPQHF.

The chain has TRBV3-1 and TRBJ1-3; the D is unclear. Germline V gives CDR1 LGHDT, CDR2 YNNKEL (reference sequence). V gave up 1 base and J gave up 4 bases, with 14 bases separating them. CDR3 length equals 16 residues. Written as DNA, the CDR3 is TGTGCCAGCAGCCAAGTGTCCGGGCGTTGGGGAAACACCATATATTTT. Its protein is CASSQVSGRWGNTIYF.

The J gene is TRBJ2-3, the V gene TRBV3-1; D remains unclear. The CDR3 runs to 15 residues. Germline V gene sequence: CDR1 LGHDT, CDR2 YNNKEL (reference sequence). The ends were cut back, 0 bases at V and 5 bases at J, with 12 bases in the middle. The chain's CDR3 is CASSQDPLVGDTQYF. The CDR3 DNA reads as TGTGCCAGCAGCCAAGACCCCTTAGTAGGAGATACGCAGTATTTT.

This chain connects TRBV25-1 to TRBJ1-5; weak D call: TRBD1 (5 bases). V was pared by 2 bases and J by 1 base, with 12 bases between. Germline V gene sequence: CDR1 MGHDK, CDR2 SYGVNS. This CDR3 is built from 16 residues. The CDR3 sequence: CASSEGLGGSNQPQHF. DNA for the CDR3: TGTGCCAGCAGTGAAGGTTTGGGGGGAAGCAATCAGCCCCAGCATTTT.

This clonotype turned up a few times. The chain joins TRBV20-1 to TRBJ2-7; the D is unclear. There are 12 residues in the CDR3. The germline V gene encodes CDR1 DFQATT and CDR2 SNEGSKA (reference sequence). Deletions cut 6 bases from V and 3 bases from J, with 12 bases between. The CDR3 nucleotides read TGCAGTGCCTCGGACGTAATCTACGAGCAGTACTTC. Encoded protein: CSASDVIYEQYF.

There are many counts of this clonotype. The chain links TRBV19 to TRBJ2-1; TRBD1 matches 9 bases. Germline CDR1 and CDR2: LNHDA and SQIVND (reference sequence). The CDR3 contains 16 residues. V lost 7 bases, J lost 1 base, and 8 bases stayed unmatched. CDR3 DNA sequence: TGTGCCAGTAACCCGGACAGGGGTCGATCCTACAATGAGCAGTTCTTC. Translating it yields CASNPDRGRSYNEQFF.